These 21 T cell receptor beta chains share one sample of origin, sequenced in a study of T cell responses to AZD1222 COVID-19 vaccine. Assay used: immunoSEQ multiplex PCR; TCRdb lists only in-frame clones, some missing. Of 40,000 to 55,000 clones in the sample, approximately 86% were seen once. The source was peripheral blood, collected 28 days after the second AZD1222 dose. Receptor source: an adult who received the AZD1222 COVID-19 vaccine.

The V gene is TRBV2, the J gene TRBJ2-3; D is tentatively TRBD1 or TRBD2 (5 bases each). The V and J ends lost 7 bases and 7 bases respectively, with 12 bases between them. The germline V gene has CDR1 SNHLY and CDR2 FYNNEI. This CDR3 has 12 residues. CDR3 sequence reads: CASTQDGNTQYF. The CDR3 DNA follows: TGTGCCAGCACACAGGACGGGAATACGCAGTATTTT.

V gene TRBV18 combines with J gene TRBJ2-4; a possible D gene is TRBD2 (5 bases). V lost 1 base and J 5 bases, leaving 6 bases between the germline ends. Germline V lookup: CDR1 KGHSH, CDR2 LQKENI. This CDR3 has 13 amino acids. CDR3 sequence: CASSPREQNIQYF. The CDR3 coding sequence is TGTGCCAGCTCACCACGGGAGCAAAACATTCAGTACTTC.

The gene calls are TRBV7-3 and TRBJ1-1; a weak D match, TRBD1 (6 bases). CDR3 length equals 14 residues. The V end lost 4 bases, the J end lost 5 bases, and 14 bases lay between the germline ends. Germline-derived CDR1 and CDR2 are SGHTA and FQGTGA. The CDR3 loop is CASSSQGIGTEAFF. The CDR3 DNA follows: TGTGCCAGCAGCTCCCAGGGGATAGGGACTGAAGCTTTCTTT.

This rearrangement joins TRBV6-2 or TRBV6-3 to TRBJ2-7, with 9 nucleotides matching TRBD2. J lost 5 bases, V lost 2 bases, and 16 bases had no gene match. This CDR3 comprises 18 residues. Germline loops: CDR1 MNHEY, CDR2 SVGEGT. CDR3 nucleotide sequence: TGTGCCAGCAGTTACCCGGCACAAGGGACTAGCCGTTTCGACGAGCAGTACTTC. Translation gives CASSYPAQGTSRFDEQYF.

The chain employs TRBV5-1 and TRBJ2-3, with TRBD2 identical over 7 bases. The trim removed 0 bases at V and 5 bases at J, leaving 0 bases unmatched. Germline V lookup: CDR1 SGHRS, CDR2 YFSETQ. The length of the CDR3 is 13 residues. Here the CDR3 DNA reads TGCGCCAGCAGCTTGGCTAGCGGAGATACGCAGTATTTT. This codes for CASSLASGDTQYF.

The rearrangement uses TRBV7-9 and TRBJ2-7, with TRBD2 matching over 11 bases. The CDR3 is made up of 18 amino acids. The V and J ends lost 4 bases and 5 bases, in that order; junction bases with no gene match: 16. Germline values: CDR1 SEHNR, CDR2 FQNEAQ (reference sequence). CDR3 sequence (DNA): TGTGCCAGCAGCTACCCTTTAGCGGGAGGGCGCCTATCCCACGAGCAGTACTTC. Translating it yields CASSYPLAGGRLSHEQYF.

The gene calls are TRBV28 and TRBJ1-2; TRBD1 might be the D (5 bases). CDR1 and CDR2 (germline): MDHEN, SYDVKM. The CDR3 runs 14 residues. V was shortened by 6 bases and J by 5 bases, with 16 bases between the two germline ends. Here the CDR3 DNA reads TGTGCCAGCAGCCCGACAGCTCGACGTTATGGCTACACCTTC. Amino acid sequence: CASSPTARRYGYTF.

This rearrangement joins TRBV7-3 to TRBJ2-1, with 11 bases that match TRBD2. With 6 bases clipped from V and 5 bases from J, the junction kept 12 bases outside the gene matches. Germline V gene sequence: CDR1 SGHTA, CDR2 FQGTGA. The CDR3 is 17 amino acids. CDR3 loop: CASSSPHGTSGNNEQFF. In nucleotides, the CDR3 is TGTGCCAGCAGTTCCCCCCACGGGACTAGCGGTAACAATGAGCAGTTCTTC.

The chain recombines TRBV29-1 with TRBJ2-1; no firm D call. CDR1 and CDR2 (germline): SQVTM, ANQGSEA. The CDR3 consists of 13 residues. V lost 4 bases to trimming and J lost 4 bases, with 11 bases between them. In DNA, the CDR3 is TGCAGCGTTGTAGGTTTCTCATACAATGAGCAGTTCTTC. As protein: CSVVGFSYNEQFF.

This rearrangement joins TRBV27 to TRBJ2-7, with 7 bases lining up with TRBD1. V trimming: 5 bases; J trimming: 2 bases; junction bases outside the gene matches: 3. The CDR3 is made up of 13 amino acids. In germline, CDR1 is MNHEY, CDR2 SMNVEV (reference sequence). The CDR3 DNA sequence: TGTGCCAGCAGTCTGGGGACAGCCTACGAGCAGTACTTC. Translation gives CASSLGTAYEQYF.

This clone was picked up a small number of times. The sample has other DNA sequences that encode this CDR3 too. The gene calls are TRBV28 and TRBJ2-7, with D possibly matching TRBD2 (5 bases). CDR1 is MDHEN, CDR2 SYDVKM, per germline. The CDR3 loop spans 12 amino acids. Trimming took 3 bases from V and 6 from J, leaving 9 bases between them. The CDR3 sequence is CASSFGSLEQYF. DNA for the CDR3: TGTGCCAGCAGTTTTGGGAGCCTCGAGCAGTACTTC.

The CDR3 sequence is CASSSLTPLGGTYEQYF. CDR3 in DNA: TGTGCCAGCAGCTCGCTAACCCCCCTGGGGGGGACCTACGAGCAGTACTTC. This rearrangement joins TRBV7-6 to TRBJ2-7, with 7 bases lining up with TRBD2. V was pared by 4 bases and J by 2 bases, with 14 bases of the junction left unmatched. CDR1 SGHVS and CDR2 FNYEAQ come from the germline V gene. The CDR3 is 17 amino acids. The full variable domain, its missing parts supplied by reference TRBV7-6 and TRBJ2-7, is GAGVSQSPRYKVTKRGQDVALRCDPISGHVSLYWYRQALGQGPEFLTYFNYEAQQDKSGLPNDRFSAERPEGSISTLTIQRTEQRDSAMYRCASSSLTPLGGTYEQYFGPGTRLTVT.

The genes are TRBV29-1 and TRBJ1-2, with D unclear. Looked up from germline, CDR1 is SQVTM and CDR2 is ANQGSEA. The V and J ends lost 3 bases and 8 bases respectively, with 7 bases between them. The CDR3 spans 10 residues. The CDR3 nucleotides read TGCAGCGTTGACCCGGGCGGCTACACCTTC. It encodes CSVDPGGYTF.

This clone was seen only once. The V call is TRBV7-2, the J call TRBJ2-5; perhaps TRBD1 as D (5 bases). CDR1 SGHTA and CDR2 FQGNSA come from the germline V gene. The V gene lost 7 bases and the J gene lost 1 base, with 16 bases spanning the gap. The CDR3 totals 15 residues. CDR3 nucleotide sequence: TGTGCCAGCACCCACACCCAGGGCCCCCAAGAGACCCAGTACTTC. It encodes CASTHTQGPQETQYF.

The chain couples TRBV3-1 (or the pseudogene TRBV3-2) to TRBJ1-2; 8 bases fit TRBD1. The CDR3 runs 14 residues. Losses at the gene ends were 5 bases for V and 4 bases for J; bases not matched to a gene: 6. Germline-derived CDR1 and CDR2 are LGHDT and YNNKEL (reference sequence). CDR3 DNA sequence: TGTGCCAGCAGCGGACAGGGATGGGGCTATGGCTACACCTTC. Protein: CASSGQGWGYGYTF.

This clone showed up just a few times. This sequence joins TRBV3-1 (or the pseudogene TRBV3-2) and TRBJ1-4; 7 nucleotides agree with TRBD1. V lost 4 bases, J lost 3 bases, and 8 bases stayed unmatched. There are 16 residues in the CDR3. The germline V gene encodes CDR1 LGHDT and CDR2 YNNKEL (reference sequence). As DNA, the CDR3 is TGTGCCAGCAGCCGAAACCCACAGGGGCCTAATGAAAAACTGTTTTTT. This sequence encodes CASSRNPQGPNEKLFF.

This chain links TRBV18 with TRBJ1-1; TRBD1 is a possible D gene (5 bases). V dropped 6 bases and J dropped 0 bases, with 17 bases sitting between them. The CDR3 contains 16 residues. Germline values: CDR1 KGHSH, CDR2 LQKENI. The CDR3 loop is CASSPWAGGMNTEAFF. The CDR3 bases are TGTGCCAGCTCTCCATGGGCTGGGGGGATGAACACTGAAGCTTTCTTT.

V gene TRBV9 combines with J gene TRBJ2-7; D unresolved. Trimming pared 1 base from V and 5 bases from J, leaving 7 bases between. CDR1 SGDLS and CDR2 YYNGEE come from the germline V gene. The CDR3 runs to 12 residues. CDR3 in DNA: TGTGCCAGCAGCGTACGCAATGACGAGCAGTACTTC. Its translation is CASSVRNDEQYF.

This sequence joins TRBV7-8 and TRBJ2-1, with D perhaps matching TRBD1 or TRBD2 (5 bases each). V was cut by 2 bases and J by 5 bases, with 22 bases left in between. This CDR3 comprises 18 residues. Germline V gene sequence: CDR1 SGHVS, CDR2 FQNEAQ. CDR3 nucleotide sequence: TGTGCCAGCAGCTTAAAGTGGGGACCCCTAAAGCCGGACAATGAGCAGTTCTTC. It codes for CASSLKWGPLKPDNEQFF.

V is TRBV5-1 and J is TRBJ2-1; D could derive from TRBD1 or TRBD2 (5 bases each). The CDR3 covers 15 residues. CDR1 is SGHRS, CDR2 YFSETQ, per germline. Between the trimmed V and J ends, which lost 0 bases and 5 bases, there was a span of 12 bases. The CDR3 sequence: CASSLGRDGHNEQFF. CDR3 DNA: TGCGCCAGCAGCTTGGGTCGGGACGGGCACAATGAGCAGTTCTTC. The full variable domain, completed using reference TRBV5-1 and TRBJ2-1, is KAGVTQTPRYLIKTRGQQVTLSCSPISGHRSVSWYQQTPGQGLQFLFEYFSETQRNKGNFPGRFSGRQFSNSRSEMNVSTLELGDSALYLCASSLGRDGHNEQFFGPGTRLTVL.

The chain is built from TRBV27 and TRBJ2-2; no clear D gene. Deletions cut 6 bases from V and 6 bases from J, with 17 bases between. Germline V gives CDR1 MNHEY, CDR2 SMNVEV (reference sequence). The CDR3 extends over 15 amino acids. The CDR3 DNA reads as TGTGCCAGCAGCCCCGTAGGCCGGTCAGCCGGGGAGCTGTTTTTT. Its translation is CASSPVGRSAGELFF.